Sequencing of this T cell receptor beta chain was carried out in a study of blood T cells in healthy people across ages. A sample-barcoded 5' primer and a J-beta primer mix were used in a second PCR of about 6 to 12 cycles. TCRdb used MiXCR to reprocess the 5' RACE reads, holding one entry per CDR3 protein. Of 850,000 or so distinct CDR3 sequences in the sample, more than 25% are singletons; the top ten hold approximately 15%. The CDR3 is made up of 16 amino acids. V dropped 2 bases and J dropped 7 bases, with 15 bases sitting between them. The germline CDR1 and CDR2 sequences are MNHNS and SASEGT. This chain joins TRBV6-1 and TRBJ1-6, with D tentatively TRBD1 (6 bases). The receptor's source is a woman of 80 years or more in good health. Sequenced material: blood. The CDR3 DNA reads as TGTGCCAGCAGTGAACTTCAACAGGGACGAAATTCACCCCTCCACTTT. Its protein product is CASSELQQGRNSPLHF.